This is a list of T cell receptor beta chains from one sample in a study of T cells in Graves' hyperthyroidism and ophthalmopathy. TCRdb processed the multiplex PCR reads anew with MiXCR; each CDR3 protein has one entry. The sample shows 470,000 or so distinct CDR3 sequences, around 20% of them seen only once. The sequenced material came from blood. All receptors come from a man between 18 and 35 years old with Graves' hyperthyroidism. Each CDR3 is given with its conserved first and last residue. A D gene is named only where the DNA matches it firmly. The size entry is marked missing in some rows and otherwise reads once, few, many or a size class.

NA	TRBV6-5	many	TRBJ1-2	TGTGCCAGCAGTTACAGCCGGGGTGATTATGGCTACACCTTC	CASSYSRGDYGYTF
TRBD1	TRBV27	NA	TRBJ1-1	TGTGCCAGCAGTTTCACAGGGGGGTCGGGTGGGGAAGCTTTCTTT	CASSFTGGSGGEAFF
NA	TRBV11-1	few	TRBJ2-5	TGTGCCAGCAGCTTAATGAGAGGGGGTGGAATACTAAAGAAAGAGACCCAGTACTTC	CASSLMRGGGILKKETQYF
NA	TRBV29-1	NA	TRBJ1-1	TGCAGCTATACTCACATGAACACTGAAGCTTTCTTT	CSYTHMNTEAFF
NA	TRBV19	many	TRBJ2-2	TGTGCCAGCAACATCAGGGGTGACGGGGAGCTGTTTTTT	CASNIRGDGELFF
NA	TRBV7-3	NA	TRBJ2-7	TGTGCCAGCAGCTCTTCGGGACTGCCATTCCACGAGCAGTACTTC	CASSSSGLPFHEQYF
TRBD1	TRBV7-8	NA	TRBJ2-2	TGTGCCAGTCACGGACAGGGACCGTACACCGGGGAGCTGTTTTTT	CASHGQGPYTGELFF
NA	TRBV5-6	NA	TRBJ2-2	TGTGCCAGCAGCGTCCGGGACAAGCTTAGGACCGGGGAGCTGTTTTTT	CASSVRDKLRTGELFF
NA	TRBV6-2/TRBV6-3	NA	TRBJ2-5	TGTGCCAGCTGTCGCATGGCGGAGGCGGAGACCCAGTACTTC	CASCRMAEAETQYF
NA	TRBV7-9	many	TRBJ1-2	TGTGCCAGCAGCCCGACTTCCCGCCATTATGGCTACACCTTC	CASSPTSRHYGYTF
TRBD1	TRBV20-1	many	TRBJ1-6	TGCAGTGCTAGAGATCCCTGGACAGGAAACTCACCCCTCCACTTT	CSARDPWTGNSPLHF